A single sample is the source of the 16 T cell receptor beta chains below, sequenced in a study of blood T cell repertoires in COVID-19. Clones were sequenced by immunoSEQ multiplex PCR, and TCRdb holds only the in-frame ones, with some missing. The sample holds some 120,000 clones; 85% are singletons and the top ten take approximately 30%. The sequencing sample was made of peripheral blood. Every receptor here comes from an elderly woman with acute or convalescent COVID-19.

The CDR3 DNA reads as TGTGCCAGCAGCTCAAACACGGCCGGGGGTGAAAAACTGTTTTTT. This codes for CASSSNTAGGEKLFF. The chain carries TRBV7-2 and TRBJ1-4; a weak D match, TRBD1 (5 bases). The CDR3 sequence is 15 residues long. Germline V gives CDR1 SGHTA, CDR2 FQGNSA. Trimming removed 4 bases at V and 7 bases at J, with 16 bases between.

This chain links TRBV6-5 with TRBJ1-1; D remains ambiguous. Between the trimmed V and J ends, which lost 4 bases and 1 base, there was a span of 7 bases. Per germline, CDR1 MNHEY and CDR2 SVGAGI. This CDR3 has 13 residues. The CDR3 spells CASSSDWNTEAFF. DNA of the CDR3: TGTGCCAGCAGTTCGGACTGGAACACTGAAGCTTTCTTT.

This chain connects TRBV20-1 to TRBJ1-3; D might be TRBD1 (6 bases). V dropped 3 bases and J dropped 0 bases, with 18 bases sitting between them. Germline CDR1 DFQATT, CDR2 SNEGSKA (reference sequence). The CDR3 length is 17 residues. For the CDR3, the DNA is TGCAGTGCTAGTCCACGGTGGACAGCTTTCTCTGGAAACACCATATATTTT. Encoded protein: CSASPRWTAFSGNTIYF.

This clone was picked up one time. V gene TRBV5-1 combines with J gene TRBJ2-1; 7 bases map to TRBD1. Losses at the gene ends were 4 bases for V and 0 bases for J; bases not matched to a gene: 7. The germline CDR1 and CDR2 sequences are SGHRS and YFSETQ. The CDR3 totals 16 residues. The CDR3 loop reads CASSIPTGASYNEQFF. The CDR3 DNA follows: TGCGCCAGCAGCATCCCAACAGGGGCCTCCTACAATGAGCAGTTCTTC.

The DNA of the CDR3 is TGTGCCACCAGCAGGGCCTCGGGCAATGAGCAGTTCTTC. Protein: CATSRASGNEQFF. The J gene is TRBJ2-1, the V gene TRBV15; D remains unclear. Germline values: CDR1 LNHNV, CDR2 YYDKDF (reference sequence). Trimming removed 3 bases from V and 6 bases from J, with 9 bases in between. The CDR3 is made up of 13 amino acids.

The chain links TRBV5-1 to TRBJ2-5, with D tentatively TRBD1 (5 bases). Trimming left V 4 bases short and J 4 bases short, with 8 bases between. This CDR3 has 12 residues. Germline CDR1 is SGHRS and CDR2 is YFSETQ. CDR3 nucleotide sequence: TGCGCCAGCAGCGGAACAGGAGAGACCCAGTACTTC. Encoded protein: CASSGTGETQYF.

The chain is built from TRBV25-1 and TRBJ1-2; D might be TRBD1 (5 bases). The CDR3 sequence is 13 residues long. Germline lookup yields CDR1 MGHDK and CDR2 SYGVNS. Trimming cost V 2 bases and J 6 bases, with 10 bases left between them. The CDR3 DNA follows: TGTGCCAGCAGTGAAGCTTCAGGGAATGGCTACACCTTC. The encoded protein is CASSEASGNGYTF.

CDR3 sequence reads: CASSTEGDSSAWPQHF. DNA of the CDR3: TGTGCCAGCAGCACCGAAGGCGACAGTTCAGCCTGGCCCCAGCATTTT. V usage is TRBV4-2 and J usage is TRBJ1-5; D is perhaps TRBD1 (5 bases). Germline V gene lookup returns CDR1 LGHNA and CDR2 YNFKEQ. The V gene lost 5 bases and the J gene lost 9 bases, with 23 bases spanning the gap. The CDR3 totals 16 residues.

The V gene is TRBV6-1, the J gene TRBJ2-1, with 8 positions matching TRBD1. This CDR3 contains 16 residues. After removal of 4 bases from V and 7 bases from J, the junction contained 12 bases not matched to a gene. In germline, CDR1 is MNHNS, CDR2 SASEGT. CDR3 bases: TGTGCCAGCAGTGCGACCGGGACAGGAGGCCCAAATGAGCAGTTCTTC. Translated: CASSATGTGGPNEQFF.

This clone occurred once. The chain uses TRBV29-1 and TRBJ1-2; D perhaps matches TRBD1 (6 bases). The CDR3 has 14 amino acids. The germline V and J ends were trimmed by 7 bases and 0 bases, with 15 bases remaining between them. Germline lookup yields CDR1 SQVTM and CDR2 ANQGSEA. CDR3 loop: CSAVKDSPNYGYTF. The CDR3 DNA sequence: TGCAGCGCCGTCAAGGACAGCCCTAACTATGGCTACACCTTC.

The genes are TRBV9 and TRBJ2-1; 13 nucleotides match TRBD2. Losses at the gene ends were 0 bases for V and 9 bases for J; bases not matched to a gene: 9. The germline V gene has CDR1 SGDLS and CDR2 YYNGEE. The CDR3 is 17 amino acids. DNA for the CDR3: TGTGCCAGCAGCGTAGCCTCGGGGACTAGCGGGGTAGGTGAGCAGTTCTTC. Protein: CASSVASGTSGVGEQFF.

CDR3 region: CASSGANEKLFF. CDR3 DNA: TGTGCCAGCAGTGGCGCTAATGAAAAACTGTTTTTT. The V call is TRBV6-4, the J call TRBJ1-4, with D unresolved. The CDR3 covers 12 residues. Per germline, CDR1 MRHNA and CDR2 SNTAGT. V lost 4 bases and J lost 3, with 3 bases in between.

This chain uses TRBV3-1 (or the pseudogene TRBV3-2) with TRBJ1-1; the D gene is possibly TRBD1 (6 bases). CDR1 LGHDT and CDR2 YNNKEL come from the germline V gene (reference sequence). The V end lost 1 base, the J end lost 4 bases, and 19 bases lay between the germline ends. The CDR3 is 17 residues long. The CDR3 DNA sequence: TGTGCCAGCAGCCAAGGGTTAGTCAGGCAGGGGTCCACTGAAGCTTTCTTT. Translated: CASSQGLVRQGSTEAFF.

The V gene is TRBV24-1, the J gene TRBJ2-5; 10 positions agree with TRBD2. The CDR3 has 18 amino acids. V shed 2 bases and J 4 bases; nucleotides not matched to a gene: 12. The germline V gene has CDR1 KGHDR and CDR2 SFDVKD. The CDR3 loop is CATSDSGRSGGARETQYF. The CDR3 nucleotides read TGTGCCACCAGTGATTCGGGCCGCAGCGGGGGGGCCCGAGAGACCCAGTACTTC.

CDR3: CASSSDRGRVMNTEAFF. The CDR3 nucleotides read TGTGCCAGCAGTTCAGACAGGGGGCGCGTAATGAACACTGAAGCTTTCTTT. The chain employs TRBV28 and TRBJ1-1; TRBD1 aligns across 10 bases. Germline V gene sequence: CDR1 MDHEN, CDR2 SYDVKM. Germline trimming cut 4 bases from V and 0 bases from J; bases unmatched to any gene: 8. CDR3 length equals 17 residues. Combining the CDR3 with reference TRBV28 and TRBJ1-1 gives the whole variable domain DVKVTQSSRYLVKRTGEKVFLECVQDMDHENMFWYRQDPGLGLRLIYFSYDVKMKEKGDIPEGYSVSREKKERFSLILESASTNQTSMYLCASSSDRGRVMNTEAFFGQGTRLTVV.

On this clone: Other DNA sequences of this sample code for an identical CDR3. The J gene is TRBJ1-5, the V gene TRBV27, with a tentative D call TRBD1 (5 bases). Trimming took off 4 bases at V and 2 bases at J, with 6 bases between the two ends. Looked up from germline, CDR1 is MNHEY and CDR2 is SMNVEV (reference sequence). The CDR3 length is 13 residues. The CDR3 nucleotides are TGTGCCAGCAGTTGGGGCCGCAATCAGCCCCAGCATTTT. This encodes CASSWGRNQPQHF.